This TCR beta chain was identified during a study of shared clonotypes between healthy human individuals. The protocol was immunoSEQ multiplex PCR, while the TCRdb copy is restricted to in-frame clones and leaves out a portion. In the table there are 2 million to 2.5 million clones, approximately 96% of which are singletons. This sequence originates from a man aged 18 to 30 in good health. The sequencing input was naive CD4+ T cells sorted from blood. Noted subset: CD45RA+ positively selected.

The DNA of the CDR3 is TGTGCCAGCAGCCGCCCGGGAGGGGGGGCTGACGGGAGTACAGATACGCAGTATTTT. Translating it yields CASSRPGGGADGSTDTQYF. This chain joins TRBV5-4 and TRBJ2-3, with 8 bases lining up with TRBD2. Germline CDR1 and CDR2: SGHNT and YYREEE (reference sequence). This CDR3 is 19 amino acids long. The V gene end was trimmed by 4 bases and the J gene end by 3 bases; junction bases not matched to a gene: 19.